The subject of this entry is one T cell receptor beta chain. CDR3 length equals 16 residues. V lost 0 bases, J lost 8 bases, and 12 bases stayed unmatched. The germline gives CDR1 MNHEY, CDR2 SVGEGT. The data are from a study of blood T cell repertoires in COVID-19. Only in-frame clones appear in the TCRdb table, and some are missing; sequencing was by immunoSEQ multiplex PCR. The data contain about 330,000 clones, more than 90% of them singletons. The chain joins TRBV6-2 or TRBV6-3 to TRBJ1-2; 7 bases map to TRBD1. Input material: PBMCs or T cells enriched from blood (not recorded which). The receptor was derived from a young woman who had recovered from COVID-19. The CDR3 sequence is CASSYSKVRQGDGYTF. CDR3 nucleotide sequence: TGTGCCAGCAGTTACTCGAAAGTCCGGCAGGGGGACGGCTACACCTTC.